Listed below are T cell receptor beta chains from one sample, sequenced in a study of immune cell composition in non-small cell lung cancer. Here immunoSEQ multiplex PCR was the method, and the copy in TCRdb shows in-frame clones only, minus some. The table includes around 9,300 clones, about 80% detected once. The sample comprised non-adjacent lung tissue. These receptors were taken from a human donor with non-small cell lung cancer. Each CDR3 is given with its conserved first and last residue. D genes are given only for firm matches. Not every row has a clone size; where given, it reads once, few, many or a size class.

cdr3_nt,cdr3_aa,clone_size,j_call,d_call,v_call
TGTGCCAGCAGCCCTGGGGGGGGGAGCACCGGGGAGCTGTTTTTT,CASSPGGGSTGELFF,once,TRBJ2-2,TRBD2,TRBV9
TGCGCCAGCAGCTTGGGCAGGGTTAACGAGCAGTACTTC,CASSLGRVNEQYF,.,TRBJ2-7,.,TRBV5-1
TGTGCCAGCAGCGTGCAGAGCGATACGCAGTATTTT,CASSVQSDTQYF,.,TRBJ2-3,.,TRBV9
TGTGCCAGCAGCTTAGCTGGGGGCTACGAGCAGTACTTC,CASSLAGGYEQYF,.,TRBJ2-7,.,TRBV7-9
TGTGCCAGCAGTTACTCCTGGGGAGGCTCTGGAAACACCATATATTTT,CASSYSWGGSGNTIYF,.,TRBJ1-3,.,TRBV6-5
TGTGCCAGCAGCTCTCCCGGGGGGCCGGCGATCAATGAGCAGTTCTTC,CASSSPGGPAINEQFF,.,TRBJ2-1,.,TRBV11-2
TGTGCCAGCGCTCCCTTGAGTGAAGCTTTCTTT,CASAPLSEAFF,.,TRBJ1-1,.,TRBV6-6
TGTGCCAGCAGCTCAGGTTACAATCAGCCCCAGCATTTT,CASSSGYNQPQHF,.,TRBJ1-5,.,TRBV13
TGTGCCAGCAGCCAAAACCAGGGCTATGGCTACACCTTC,CASSQNQGYGYTF,.,TRBJ1-2,.,TRBV14
TGTGCCAGCAGCTTTGGGGGGGGCTACAATGAGCAGTTCTTC,CASSFGGGYNEQFF,.,TRBJ2-1,TRBD2,TRBV7-3
TGTGCCAGCAGCTCTTCGGGGACAGGGGGTCAAGCCCTCCACTTT,CASSSSGTGGQALHF,few,TRBJ1-6,TRBD1,TRBV7-2
TGTGCCAGCGGTCGAGGGGCTATGAACACTGAAGCTTTCTTT,CASGRGAMNTEAFF,.,TRBJ1-1,.,TRBV18
TGTGCCAGCAGTTTATCGGGGAGCAATCAGCCCCAGCATTTT,CASSLSGSNQPQHF,.,TRBJ1-5,.,TRBV28
TGCAGCGTTAGACAGGCTGGGAATTCACCCCTCCACTTT,CSVRQAGNSPLHF,.,TRBJ1-6,.,TRBV29-1
TGTGCCACCCTAAGGGGGGGGCCTGGGGCCAACGTCCTGACTTTC,CATLRGGPGANVLTF,.,TRBJ2-6,.,TRBV2
TGCGCCAGCAGCTTTTTTGGGACTAGCGGGACGACTAGCACAGATACGCAGTATTTT,CASSFFGTSGTTSTDTQYF,.,TRBJ2-3,TRBD2,TRBV5-1
TGCGCCAGCAGCCCGGTACAGTCTAACTATGGCTACACCTTC,CASSPVQSNYGYTF,.,TRBJ1-2,.,TRBV4-3
TGTGCCAGCAGTGAAGCGCCAGGAGTCTTGGACGGCGGGGGCACTGAAGCTTTCTTT,CASSEAPGVLDGGGTEAFF,.,TRBJ1-1,.,TRBV2
TGCGCCAGCAGCCCCGCCGGGGGTGGCTCGGGTGGCACTGAAGCTTTCTTT,CASSPAGGGSGGTEAFF,.,TRBJ1-1,.,TRBV5-1
TGTGCCAGCAGTCTCCCGATCACAGGATACACTGAAGCTTTCTTT,CASSLPITGYTEAFF,once,TRBJ1-1,.,TRBV28
TGTGCCAGTAGTATTGGGAAAACTGAAGCTTTCTTT,CASSIGKTEAFF,few,TRBJ1-1,.,TRBV19